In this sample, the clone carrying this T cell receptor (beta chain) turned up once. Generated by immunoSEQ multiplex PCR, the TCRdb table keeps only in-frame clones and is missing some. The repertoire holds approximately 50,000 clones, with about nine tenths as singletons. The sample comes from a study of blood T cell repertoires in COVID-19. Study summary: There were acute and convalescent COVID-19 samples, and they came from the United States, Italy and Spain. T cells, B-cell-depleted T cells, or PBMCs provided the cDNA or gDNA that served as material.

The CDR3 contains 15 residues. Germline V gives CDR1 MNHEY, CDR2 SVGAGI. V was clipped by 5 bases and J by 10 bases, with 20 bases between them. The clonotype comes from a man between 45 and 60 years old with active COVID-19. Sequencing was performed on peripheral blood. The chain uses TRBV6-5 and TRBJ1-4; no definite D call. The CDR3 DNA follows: TGTGCCAGCAGTATACTTAGACCCAGCGGAGGAAAACTGTTTTTT. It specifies CASSILRPSGGKLFF.